This T cell receptor (beta chain) appears in the sequencing data of a study of cytomegalovirus exposure and HLA in healthy donors. About the study: Per a later analysis, the roughly 670 first-cohort and under 150 validation repertoires shared one platform. General study results and limits: There were a few CMV-associated chains whose specificity for CMV antigens was confirmed in vitro.

Germline CDR1 is MDHEN and CDR2 is SYDVKM. J lost 1 base, V lost 7 bases, and 18 bases had no gene match. This CDR3 has 19 amino acids. Here immunoSEQ multiplex PCR was the method, and the copy in TCRdb shows in-frame clones only, minus some. This sample has hundreds of thousands of clones, with more than 80% found just once. The table lists this clone with a count of one. The antigen remains undetermined. The chain links TRBV28 to TRBJ2-7; 11 nucleotides line up with TRBD1. The sequence was collected from a woman younger than 35 in good health and CMV-seronegative. Sample: PBMCs. Here the CDR3 reads CASTINRDRGYSRSYEQYF. The CDR3 DNA reads as TGTGCCAGCACCATCAACCGGGACAGGGGGTATTCGAGATCCTACGAGCAGTACTTC.